The 8 T cell receptor beta chains in this list originate from one sample, sequenced in a study of identical twins. MiXCR, run by TCRdb on the 5' RACE reads, gives a single entry per CDR3 protein. The sample shows some 1,600,000 distinct CDR3 sequences, around a third of them seen only once. Sequenced input: cord blood. Receptor source: a newborn girl in good health.

The genes are TRBV20-1 and TRBJ1-5, with 10 bases aligning to TRBD1. Looked up from germline, CDR1 is DFQATT and CDR2 is SNEGSKA (reference sequence). Unmatched junction bases numbered 11, after V lost 3 bases and J lost 0 bases. This CDR3 spans 18 amino acids. CDR3 nucleotides: TGCAGTGCTAGGACATGGACAGGGGGAGCCAATAGCAATCAGCCCCAGCATTTT. Translation: CSARTWTGGANSNQPQHF.

The rearrangement links TRBV24-1 to TRBJ2-2; 9 nucleotides agree with TRBD1. V lost 2 bases, J lost 6 bases, and 3 bases stayed unmatched. CDR1 KGHDR and CDR2 SFDVKD come from the germline V gene. There are 15 residues in the CDR3. The chain's CDR3 is CATSDYRTGAGELFF. In nucleotides, the CDR3 is TGTGCCACCAGTGATTATAGGACAGGGGCCGGGGAGCTGTTTTTT.

This clonotype was counted between two and nine times. The chain joins TRBV7-9 to TRBJ1-2, with D maybe TRBD1 (5 bases). The V gene lost 1 base and the J gene lost 4 bases, with 10 bases spanning the gap. The germline V gene has CDR1 SEHNR and CDR2 FQNEAQ (reference sequence). The CDR3 is 14 amino acids. The CDR3 region has the DNA TGTGCCAGCAGCTTAGTCAGGGCCTTCTATGGCTACACCTTC. It codes for CASSLVRAFYGYTF.

This clonotype was seen at least ten times. One end of the junction fails to match germline, which may point to a read error. V usage is TRBV9 and J usage is TRBJ1-2; D uncertain. CDR3 length equals 13 residues. Germline-derived CDR1 and CDR2 are SGDLS and YYNGEE. The CDR3 nucleotides read TGCGCCAGCAGTGCAGGTCCTAACTATGGCTACACCTTC. Protein: CASSAGPNYGYTF.

This clonotype was observed many times. The V gene is TRBV5-6, the J gene TRBJ2-3; no definite D call. The CDR3 spans 13 residues. V was trimmed by 4 bases and J by 3 bases, leaving 9 bases between them. Germline V gene sequence: CDR1 SGHDT, CDR2 YYEEEE. The DNA of the CDR3 is TGTGCCAGCAGCCCGGACGAGACAGATACGCAGTATTTT. It specifies CASSPDETDTQYF.

This clonotype appeared a few times. The chain combines TRBV11-3 with TRBJ2-1, with TRBD1 as a possible D gene (6 bases). Germline-derived CDR1 and CDR2 are SGHNT and YENEEA. The germline V and J ends were trimmed by 4 bases and 0 bases, with 13 bases remaining between them. The CDR3 length is 16 residues. CDR3 in amino acids: CASSSQGASSYNEQFF. CDR3 sequence (DNA): TGTGCCAGCAGCTCACAGGGAGCCAGCTCCTACAATGAGCAGTTCTTC.

This clonotype was counted at least ten times. V usage is TRBV12-3 or TRBV12-4 and J usage is TRBJ2-7; the D is unclear. The V end was cut by 6 bases, the J end by 5 bases, with 11 bases between. The CDR3 has 12 amino acids. The CDR3 nucleotides are TGTGCCAGCAGCGGGCCTTTGGACGAGCAGTACTTC. Its translation: CASSGPLDEQYF.

V and J are TRBV4-2 and TRBJ2-5; possible D gene TRBD2, 6 bases. The CDR3 sequence is 14 residues long. Trimming took off 0 bases at V and 4 bases at J, with 9 bases between the two ends. The germline V gene has CDR1 LGHNA and CDR2 YNFKEQ. In nucleotides, the CDR3 is TGTGCCAGCAGCCAAGAGACTAGGGGAGAGACCCAGTACTTC. It yields the protein CASSQETRGETQYF.